This T cell receptor (beta chain) was profiled in a study of control samples from healthy donors and cancer patients. The CDR3 spans 13 residues. Per the germline V gene, CDR1 is LNHNV and CDR2 is YYDKDF (reference sequence). The V and J ends lost 5 bases and 0 bases respectively, with 5 bases between them. Data came from immunoSEQ multiplex PCR; TCRdb stores just in-frame clones and leaves some out. Here the sample spans some 130,000 clones, around 92% being singletons. Sequencing was performed on blood. The V call is TRBV15, the J call TRBJ2-1; D call uncertain. The receptor comes from a woman between 45 and 65 years old in good health. CDR3 DNA: TGTGCCACCAGCCTCAGCTCCTACAATGAGCAGTTCTTC. Translating it yields CATSLSSYNEQFF.